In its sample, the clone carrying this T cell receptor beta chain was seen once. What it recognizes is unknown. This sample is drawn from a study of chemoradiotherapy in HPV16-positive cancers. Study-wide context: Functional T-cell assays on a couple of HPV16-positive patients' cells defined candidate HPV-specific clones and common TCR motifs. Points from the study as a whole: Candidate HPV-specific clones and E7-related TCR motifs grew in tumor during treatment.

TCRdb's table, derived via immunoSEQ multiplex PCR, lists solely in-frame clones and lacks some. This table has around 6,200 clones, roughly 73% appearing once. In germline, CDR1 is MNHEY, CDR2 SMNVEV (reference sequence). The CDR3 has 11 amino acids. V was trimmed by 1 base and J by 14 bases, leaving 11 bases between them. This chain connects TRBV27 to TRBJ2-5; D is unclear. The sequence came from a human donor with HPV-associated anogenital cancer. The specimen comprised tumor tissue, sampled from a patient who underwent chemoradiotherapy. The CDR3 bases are TGTGCCAGCAGTTTATTTGACAAGACCTACTTC. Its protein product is CASSLFDKTYF.